This T cell receptor beta chain was recorded in a study of human T cells and chemical hapten exposure. Via MiXCR, TCRdb re-called the RACE reads, giving one row per CDR3 protein. This sample has under 110,000 distinct CDR3 sequences; about 12% occur once, and the top ten carry 1.6%. Study conclusions and caveats: Expanded TCRs showed more large CDR3 clusters than pre-sensitization or healthy control sets. No change in TCRs above 1 in 1000 frequency was produced by DPC sensitization.

Documented time point: pre-sensitization, week 0. The treatment here: therapeutic diphenylcyclopropenone sensitization with weekly scalp DPC. With regard to this clonotype: Its specificity is not known.

This CDR3 has 13 amino acids. The germline V and J ends were trimmed by 3 bases and 6 bases, with 12 bases remaining between them. Germline-derived CDR1 and CDR2 are KGHSH and LQKENI. The chain carries TRBV18 and TRBJ2-7, with D perhaps TRBD1 (5 bases). The TCR originated in a woman between 50 and 59 years old with alopecia areata. Some clones in this sample may be carry-over from other donors' samples. The sequences come from whole blood, collected in connection with sensitization to the hapten diphenylcyclopropenone (DPC). The CDR3 coding sequence is TGTGCCAGCTCACCCGGACAAGTCGGCGAGCAGTACTTC. Its protein product is CASSPGQVGEQYF.